Below, one T cell receptor beta chain is given with its context. Its antigen is currently unknown. The same CDR3 is also encoded by other DNA sequences in this sample. This sample is drawn from a study of OX40 agonist ivuxolimab in advanced cancers. The study's findings and limits: CD8+ T cells showed, on average, more clonal expansion than CD4+ cells.

The assay was immunoSEQ multiplex PCR, and TCRdb's table has in-frame clones only and misses some. The table includes about 61,000 clones, approximately 86% detected once. The germline V gene encodes CDR1 LNHDA and CDR2 SQIVND (reference sequence). The CDR3 spans 13 residues. Trimming shortened V by 3 bases and J by 4 bases, and 10 bases separated the two germline ends. Sequencing was performed on CD4+ or CD8+ T cells sorted from blood, taken in a trial of the OX40 agonist ivuxolimab. The source is an adult with an advanced solid tumor such as melanoma, head and neck, liver or kidney cancer. The chain couples TRBV19 to TRBJ2-7; a possible D gene is TRBD2 (5 bases). CDR3 DNA: TGTGCCAGTAGTATCGGTGAGGGTTACGAGCAGTACTTC. It translates to CASSIGEGYEQYF.